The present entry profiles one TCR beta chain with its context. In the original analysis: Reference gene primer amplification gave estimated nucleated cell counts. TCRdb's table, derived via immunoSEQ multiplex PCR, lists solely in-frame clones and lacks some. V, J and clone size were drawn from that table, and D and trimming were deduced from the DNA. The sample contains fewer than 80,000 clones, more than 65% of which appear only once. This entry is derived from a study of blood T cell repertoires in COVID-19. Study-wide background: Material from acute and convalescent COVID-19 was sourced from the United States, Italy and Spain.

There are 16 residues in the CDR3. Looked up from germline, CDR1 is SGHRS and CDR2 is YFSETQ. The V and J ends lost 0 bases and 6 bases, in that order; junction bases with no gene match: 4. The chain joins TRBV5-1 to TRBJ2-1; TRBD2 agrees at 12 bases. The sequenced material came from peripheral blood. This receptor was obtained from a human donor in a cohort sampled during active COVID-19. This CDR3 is CASSLVPSGGANEQFF. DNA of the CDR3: TGCGCCAGCAGCTTGGTACCTAGCGGGGGGGCCAATGAGCAGTTCTTC.